This TCR beta chain emerged from a study of blood T cell repertoires in COVID-19. This clone came up a few times. V was cut by 4 bases and J by 5 bases, with 11 bases left in between. The length of the CDR3 is 12 residues. Germline CDR1 and CDR2: GTSNPN and SVGIG (reference sequence). Produced via immunoSEQ multiplex PCR; TCRdb's table is partial and in-frame only. The data hold about 23,000 clones, with approximately 90% observed a single time. The clonotype originates from a woman aged 80 or older with acute or convalescent COVID-19. The chain links TRBV30 to TRBJ1-1; D not certain. Sequenced input: peripheral blood. The DNA of the CDR3 is TGTGCCTGGACGGGGTTAGTAACTGAAGCTTTCTTT. Amino acid sequence: CAWTGLVTEAFF.